This is a list of T cell receptor beta chains from one sample in a study of vaccination effects on CD4 cells after COVID-19. Generated by immunoSEQ multiplex PCR, the TCRdb table keeps only in-frame clones and is missing some. The data contain around 71,000 clones, around three quarters of them singletons. The antigens of these receptors remain unknown. The sample here was CD4+ T cells from PBMCs cultured with HCoV-OC43 spike peptides, taken before COVID-19 vaccination. The receptors shown here come from a human donor who received a COVID-19 vaccine. Both conserved end residues are part of each CDR3.

j_gene | v_gene | CDR3aa
TRBJ1-6 | TRBV9 | CASSPSGQIYNSPLHF
TRBJ1-5 | TRBV30 | CAWSSGRSNQPQHF
TRBJ2-1 | TRBV10-3 | CAIRPYTRDEQFF
TRBJ1-4 | TRBV18 | CASSPRGATNEKLFF
TRBJ1-4 | TRBV25-1 | CASRERANEKLFF
TRBJ2-2 | TRBV5-1 | CASSASTRVDGELFF
TRBJ1-2 | TRBV9 | CASSAQGNGGYTF
TRBJ1-5 | TRBV19 | CASSLQGGNQPQHF
TRBJ1-2 | TRBV5-4 | CASSLGQGNYGYTF
TRBJ2-3 | TRBV29-1 | CSVEIAGTGTDTQYF
TRBJ2-2 | TRBV12-3/TRBV12-4 | CASGTVGAGELFF
TRBJ2-3 | TRBV5-1 | CASSLEKGSRDTQYF
TRBJ2-1 | TRBV11-3 | CASSLRAGSYNEQFF
TRBJ2-2 | TRBV5-8 | CASSAVGVDTGELFF
TRBJ2-2 | TRBV4-1 | CASSQEVGGTPGELFF
TRBJ1-1 | TRBV6-2/TRBV6-3 | CASSYNTGTSEAFF
TRBJ1-6 | TRBV7-2 | CASSPQGARRPLHF
TRBJ1-1 | TRBV2 | CASSGGGGQYNTEAFF
TRBJ1-5 | TRBV19 | CASTGTRSGPQHF
TRBJ2-4 | TRBV7-2 | CASRKDSNQNIQYF
TRBJ2-1 | TRBV15 | CATSRDRYQGEIF
TRBJ1-3 | TRBV30 | CAWLSPGGAGGNTIYF
TRBJ2-1 | TRBV7-3 | CASSFGGGANNEQFF
TRBJ2-5 | TRBV10-1 | CASSDRGLETQYF
TRBJ1-1 | TRBV6-6 | CASSPQSEAFF
TRBJ2-4 | TRBV3-1/TRBV3-2 | CASSQGGFRDSQGKNIQYF
TRBJ2-1 | TRBV10-1 | CASSVSGGLSEQFF
TRBJ1-2 | TRBV6-5 | CASSYGRNYGYTF
TRBJ1-2 | TRBV27 | CASSFRGGYGYTF
TRBJ2-6 | TRBV27 | CASSSHGTGGPAGANVLTF
TRBJ1-2 | TRBV28 | CASSFLNYGYTF
TRBJ1-4 | TRBV7-3 | CASRRGQGVNEKLFF
TRBJ2-1 | TRBV7-9 | CASSRTDRVEFF
TRBJ2-5 | TRBV12-3/TRBV12-4 | CASSLLETQYF
TRBJ2-6 | TRBV2 | CASSETPLASSSGANVLTF
TRBJ2-1 | TRBV6-5 | CASSYGGGRTYNEQFF
TRBJ1-6 | TRBV5-4 | CASSPSGGSPLHF
TRBJ1-2 | TRBV19 | CASSGRDRGPYGYTF
TRBJ1-2 | TRBV19 | CATYDYLGGAKNRNYGYTF
TRBJ2-1 | TRBV29-1 | CSVEEGRNEQFF
TRBJ2-5 | TRBV5-4 | CASSLAASDQETQYF
TRBJ2-5 | TRBV18 | CASSLRQVQETQYF
TRBJ2-1 | TRBV24-1 | CATSDFRTGVNEQFF
TRBJ2-2 | TRBV3-1/TRBV3-2 | CASLGRGNTGELFF
TRBJ2-5 | TRBV6-5 | CASSRDREETQYF